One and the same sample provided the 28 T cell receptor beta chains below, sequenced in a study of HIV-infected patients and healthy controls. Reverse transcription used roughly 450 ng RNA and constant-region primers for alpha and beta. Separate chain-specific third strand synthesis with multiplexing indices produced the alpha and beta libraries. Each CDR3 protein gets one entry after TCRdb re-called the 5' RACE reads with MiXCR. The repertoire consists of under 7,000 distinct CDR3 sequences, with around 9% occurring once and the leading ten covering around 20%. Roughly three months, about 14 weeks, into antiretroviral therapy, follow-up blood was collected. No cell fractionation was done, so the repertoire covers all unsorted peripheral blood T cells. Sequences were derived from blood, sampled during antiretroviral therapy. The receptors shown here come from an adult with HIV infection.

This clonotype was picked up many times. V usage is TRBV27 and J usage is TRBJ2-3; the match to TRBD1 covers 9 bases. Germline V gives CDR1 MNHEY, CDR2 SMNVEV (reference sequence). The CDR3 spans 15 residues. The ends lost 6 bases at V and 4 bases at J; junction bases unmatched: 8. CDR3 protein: CASRAGTGRSDTQYF. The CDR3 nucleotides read TGTGCCAGCAGAGCCGGGACAGGGAGGTCAGATACGCAGTATTTT.

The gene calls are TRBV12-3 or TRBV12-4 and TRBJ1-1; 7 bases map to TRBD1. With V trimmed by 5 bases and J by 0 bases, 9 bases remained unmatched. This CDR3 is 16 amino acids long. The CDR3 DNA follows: TGTGCCAGCAGTCCCGACAGGGTGTGGATGAACACTGAAGCTTTCTTT. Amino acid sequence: CASSPDRVWMNTEAFF.

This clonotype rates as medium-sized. As DNA, the CDR3 is TGTGCCAGCAGCGGTGACGGGAATCAGCCCCAGCATTTT. Its translation: CASSGDGNQPQHF. The chain uses TRBV12-3 or TRBV12-4 and TRBJ1-5; no clear D gene. CDR3 length: 13 amino acids. The V and J ends lost 6 bases and 4 bases respectively, with 10 bases between them.

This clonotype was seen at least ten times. The CDR3 DNA reads TGTGCCAGCAGCCCAACCTCGACAGGGATCGGTATGTCACCCCTCCACTTT. This sequence encodes CASSPTSTGIGMSPLHF. J is TRBJ1-6 and V is TRBV7-2; TRBD1 aligns across 7 bases. J gave up 10 bases and V 5 bases, and 17 bases lay outside the gene matches. The germline V gene has CDR1 SGHTA and CDR2 FQGNSA. This CDR3 contains 17 residues. The complete variable domain, with remaining parts taken from reference TRBV7-2 and TRBJ1-6, reads GAGVSQSPSNKVTEKGKDVELRCDPISGHTALYWYRQSLGQGLEFLIYFQGNSAPDKSGLPSDRFSAERTGGSVSTLTIQRTQQEDSAVYLCASSPTSTGIGMSPLHFGNGTRLTVT.

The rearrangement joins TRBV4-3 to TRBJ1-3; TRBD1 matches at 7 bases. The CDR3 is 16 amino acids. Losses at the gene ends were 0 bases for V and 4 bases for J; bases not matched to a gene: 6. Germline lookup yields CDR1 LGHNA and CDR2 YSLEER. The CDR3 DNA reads TGCGCCAGCAGCCAAGAGATGACGGGACAGGGAAACACCATATATTTT. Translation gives CASSQEMTGQGNTIYF.

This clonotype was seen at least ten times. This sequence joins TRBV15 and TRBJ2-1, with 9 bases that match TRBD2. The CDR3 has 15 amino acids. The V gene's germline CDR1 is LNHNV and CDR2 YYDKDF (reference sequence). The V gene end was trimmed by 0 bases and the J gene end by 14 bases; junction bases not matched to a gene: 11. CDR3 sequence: CATSRDLTSGQREFF. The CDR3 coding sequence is TGTGCCACCAGCAGAGATCTGACTAGCGGCCAACGAGAGTTCTTC.

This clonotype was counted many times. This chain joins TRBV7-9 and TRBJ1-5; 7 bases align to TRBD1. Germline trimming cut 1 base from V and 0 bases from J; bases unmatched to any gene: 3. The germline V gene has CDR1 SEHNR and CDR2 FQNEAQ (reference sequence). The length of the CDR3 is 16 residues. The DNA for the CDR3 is TGTGCCAGCAGCTTAGGAGGGACAGATAGCAATCAGCCCCAGCATTTT. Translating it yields CASSLGGTDSNQPQHF.

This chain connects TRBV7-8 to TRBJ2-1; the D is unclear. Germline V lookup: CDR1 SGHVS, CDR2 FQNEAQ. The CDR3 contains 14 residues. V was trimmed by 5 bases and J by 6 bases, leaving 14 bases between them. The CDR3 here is CASSPTARVNEQFF. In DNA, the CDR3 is TGTGCCAGCAGCCCAACCGCGCGAGTCAATGAGCAGTTCTTC.

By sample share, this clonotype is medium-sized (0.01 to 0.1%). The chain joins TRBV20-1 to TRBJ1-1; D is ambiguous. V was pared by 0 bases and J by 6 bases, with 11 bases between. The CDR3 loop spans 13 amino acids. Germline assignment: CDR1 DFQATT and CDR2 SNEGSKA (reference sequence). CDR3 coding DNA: TGCAGTGCTAGAGATCGGCGTCCCTCTGAAGCTTTCTTT. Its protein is CSARDRRPSEAFF.

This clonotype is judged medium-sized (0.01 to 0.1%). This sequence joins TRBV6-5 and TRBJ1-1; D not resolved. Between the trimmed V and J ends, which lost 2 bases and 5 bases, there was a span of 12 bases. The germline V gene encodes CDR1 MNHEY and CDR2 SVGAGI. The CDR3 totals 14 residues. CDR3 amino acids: CASSYLMGETEAFF. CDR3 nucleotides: TGTGCCAGCAGTTACCTTATGGGAGAGACTGAAGCTTTCTTT.

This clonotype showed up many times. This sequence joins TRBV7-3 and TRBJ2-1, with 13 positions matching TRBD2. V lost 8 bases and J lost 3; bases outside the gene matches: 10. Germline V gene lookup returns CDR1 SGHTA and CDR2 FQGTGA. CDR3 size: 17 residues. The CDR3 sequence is CASEELAGGPGYNEQFF. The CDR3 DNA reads TGTGCCAGCGAGGAACTAGCGGGGGGGCCTGGCTACAATGAGCAGTTCTTC.

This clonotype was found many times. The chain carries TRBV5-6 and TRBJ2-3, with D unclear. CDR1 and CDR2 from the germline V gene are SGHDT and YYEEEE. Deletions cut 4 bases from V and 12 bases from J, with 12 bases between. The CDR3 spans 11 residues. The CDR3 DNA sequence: TGTGCCAGCAGCCTTACAGCTATTCAGTATTTT. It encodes CASSLTAIQYF. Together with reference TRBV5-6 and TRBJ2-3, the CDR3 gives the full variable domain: DAGVTQSPTHLIKTRGQQVTLRCSPKSGHDTVSWYQQALGQGPQFIFQYYEEEERQRGNFPDRFSGHQFPNYSSELNVNALLLGDSALYLCASSLTAIQYFGPGTRLTVL.

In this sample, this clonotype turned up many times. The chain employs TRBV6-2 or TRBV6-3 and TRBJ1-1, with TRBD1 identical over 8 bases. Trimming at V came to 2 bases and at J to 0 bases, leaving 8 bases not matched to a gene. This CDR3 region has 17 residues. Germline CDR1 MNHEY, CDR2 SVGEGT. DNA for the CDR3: TGTGCCAGCAGTTACATCCGGACAGGGCAGATGAACACTGAAGCTTTCTTT. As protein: CASSYIRTGQMNTEAFF.

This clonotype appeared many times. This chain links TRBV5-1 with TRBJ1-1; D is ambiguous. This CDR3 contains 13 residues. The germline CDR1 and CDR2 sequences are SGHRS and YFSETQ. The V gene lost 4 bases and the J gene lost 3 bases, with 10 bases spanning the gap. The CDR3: CASSVSGHTEAFF. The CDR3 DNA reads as TGCGCCAGCAGCGTCAGCGGTCACACTGAAGCTTTCTTT.

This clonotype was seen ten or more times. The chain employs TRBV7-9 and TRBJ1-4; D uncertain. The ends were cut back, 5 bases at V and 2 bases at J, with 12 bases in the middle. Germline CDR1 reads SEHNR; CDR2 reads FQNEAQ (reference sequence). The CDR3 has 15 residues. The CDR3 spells CASSRTGPTNEKLFF. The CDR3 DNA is TGTGCCAGCAGCCGAACTGGTCCGACTAATGAAAAACTGTTTTTT.

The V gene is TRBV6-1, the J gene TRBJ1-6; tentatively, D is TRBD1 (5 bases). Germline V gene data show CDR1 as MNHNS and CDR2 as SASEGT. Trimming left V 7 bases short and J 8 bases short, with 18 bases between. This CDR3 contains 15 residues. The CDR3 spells CASNPVFKGHSPLHF. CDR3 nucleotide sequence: TGTGCCAGCAACCCCGTTTTTAAGGGACATTCACCCCTCCACTTT.

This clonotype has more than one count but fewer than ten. CDR3 sequence (DNA): TGTGCCAGCAGCTTCGGACAGGGAACTGTGTCTGGAAACACCATATATTTT. This translates into CASSFGQGTVSGNTIYF. The rearrangement uses TRBV5-4 and TRBJ1-3; 8 bases are a match to TRBD1. CDR1 and CDR2 from the germline V gene are SGHNT and YYREEE (reference sequence). Trimming took 2 bases from V and 1 from J; bases not matched to a gene: 8. This CDR3 region has 17 residues.

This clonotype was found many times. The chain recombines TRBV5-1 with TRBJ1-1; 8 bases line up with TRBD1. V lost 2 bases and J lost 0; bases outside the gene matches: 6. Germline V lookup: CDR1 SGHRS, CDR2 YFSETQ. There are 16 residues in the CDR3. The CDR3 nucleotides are TGCGCCAGCAGCTTCAGGACAGGGTCCATGAACACTGAAGCTTTCTTT. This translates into CASSFRTGSMNTEAFF.

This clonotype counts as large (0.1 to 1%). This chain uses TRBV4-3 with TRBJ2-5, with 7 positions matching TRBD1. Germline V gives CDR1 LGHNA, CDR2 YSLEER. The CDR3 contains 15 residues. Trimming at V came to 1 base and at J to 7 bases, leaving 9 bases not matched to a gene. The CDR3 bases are TGCGCCAGCAGCCAAGGGGACAGTCCTGTGATGACCCAGTACTTC. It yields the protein CASSQGDSPVMTQYF.

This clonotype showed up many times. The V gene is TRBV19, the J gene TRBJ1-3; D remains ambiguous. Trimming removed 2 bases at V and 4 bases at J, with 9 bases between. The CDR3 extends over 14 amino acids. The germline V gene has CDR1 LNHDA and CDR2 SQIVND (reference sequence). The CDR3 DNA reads TGTGCCAGTAGTATAATGACGTCCGGAAACACCATATATTTT. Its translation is CASSIMTSGNTIYF.

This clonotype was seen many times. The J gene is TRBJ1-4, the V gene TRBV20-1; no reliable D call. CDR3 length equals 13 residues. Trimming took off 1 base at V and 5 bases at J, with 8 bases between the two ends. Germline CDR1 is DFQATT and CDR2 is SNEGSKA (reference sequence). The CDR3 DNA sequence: TGCAGTGCTAGAGGGGATCTGAATGAAAAACTGTTTTTT. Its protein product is CSARGDLNEKLFF.

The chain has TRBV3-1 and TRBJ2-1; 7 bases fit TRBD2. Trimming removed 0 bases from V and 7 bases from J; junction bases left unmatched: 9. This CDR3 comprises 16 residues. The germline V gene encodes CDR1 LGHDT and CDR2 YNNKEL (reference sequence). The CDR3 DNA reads TGTGCCAGCAGCCAAGATACCCTAGCGGAGAATAATGAGCAGTTCTTC. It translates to CASSQDTLAENNEQFF.

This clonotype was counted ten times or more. This CDR3 is CATEDLWGQYF. In nucleotides, the CDR3 is TGTGCCACCGAAGATTTATGGGGGCAGTACTTC. This chain links TRBV24-1 with TRBJ2-7; D remains ambiguous. Germline CDR1 reads KGHDR; CDR2 reads SFDVKD. CDR3 length: 11 amino acids. The V end lost 9 bases, the J end lost 9 bases, and 14 bases lay between the germline ends.

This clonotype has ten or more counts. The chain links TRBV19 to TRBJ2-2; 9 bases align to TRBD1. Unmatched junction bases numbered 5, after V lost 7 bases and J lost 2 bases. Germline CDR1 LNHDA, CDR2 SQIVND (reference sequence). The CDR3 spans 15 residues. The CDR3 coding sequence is TGTGCCAGTACCCGAACAGGGGGCAACACCGGGGAGCTGTTTTTT. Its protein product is CASTRTGGNTGELFF.

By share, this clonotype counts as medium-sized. The CDR3 region has the DNA TGTGCCAGCTCACCTCGCCAGGGGTCGGGCACCGGGGAGCTGTTTTTT. This encodes CASSPRQGSGTGELFF. The rearrangement uses TRBV18 and TRBJ2-2, with a possible D match to TRBD1 (6 bases). V lost 3 bases to trimming and J lost 4 bases, with 15 bases between them. This CDR3 spans 16 amino acids. CDR1 KGHSH and CDR2 LQKENI come from the germline V gene. Using reference TRBV18 and TRBJ2-2 for the parts outside the CDR3, the full variable domain is NAGVMQNPRHLVRRRGQEARLRCSPMKGHSHVYWYRQLPEEGLKFMVYLQKENIIDESGMPKERFSAEFPKEGPSILRIQQVVRGDSAAYFCASSPRQGSGTGELFFGEGSRLTVL.

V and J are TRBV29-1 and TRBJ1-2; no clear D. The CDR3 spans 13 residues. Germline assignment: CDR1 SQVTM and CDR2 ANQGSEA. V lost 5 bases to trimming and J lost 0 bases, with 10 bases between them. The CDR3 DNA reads TGCAGCGTTCAAACGGTATCTAACTATGGCTACACCTTC. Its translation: CSVQTVSNYGYTF.

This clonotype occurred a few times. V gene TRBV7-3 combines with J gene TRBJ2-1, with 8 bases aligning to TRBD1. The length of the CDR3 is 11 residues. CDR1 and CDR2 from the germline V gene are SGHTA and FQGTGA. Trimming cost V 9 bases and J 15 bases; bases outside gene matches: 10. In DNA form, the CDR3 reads TGTGCCAGGCCCCAGGGGGCAGGGCCGTTCTTC. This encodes CARPQGAGPFF.

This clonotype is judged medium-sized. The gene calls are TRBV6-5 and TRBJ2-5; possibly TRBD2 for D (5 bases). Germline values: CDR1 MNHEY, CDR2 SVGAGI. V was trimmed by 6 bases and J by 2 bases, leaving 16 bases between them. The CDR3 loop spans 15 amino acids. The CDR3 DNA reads TGTGCCAGCAGACGGGAATGGACCGCTCAAGAGACCCAGTACTTC. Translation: CASRREWTAQETQYF.